This TCR beta chain was captured by sequencing in a study of cytomegalovirus exposure and HLA in healthy donors (dated by TCRdb to between 2016 and 2019). Regarding the complete study: According to an earlier analysis of several hundred of the donors, about 179 million T cells yielded approximately 120 million unique TCR beta sequences and 276 Gb of sequence data. An early release covering 500 to 750 HLA-typed donors comprised 250 to 350 gigabases of sequencing data and some 79 million unique TCR sequences. Among the 398 genotyped donors, more than 70% belonged to the genetic ancestry cluster associated with self-reported Caucasian donors. The study aimed to test whether signatures of past pathogen exposure could be identified by cataloging public T cell receptors. The T cell repertoires of some 700 subjects were profiled by immunosequencing and related to cytomegalovirus serostatus. Along with the roughly 670-subject first cohort, a separate validation cohort of over a hundred different subjects was used. To predict cytomegalovirus infection status, the study combined high-throughput TCR immunosequencing, statistical association of individual TCRs with disease status, and machine learning. To study patterns of TCR occurrence, a later analysis re-analyzed previously published TCR beta repertoires from several hundred donors and added high-resolution HLA genotyping. Rather than drawing on any new phenotypic data, the later analysis identified candidate immune exposures from TCR beta sequences and the way those sequences occurred across donors. An earlier analysis of more than 450 of the donors used high-throughput TCR beta sequencing to judge whether each TCR beta V gene segment behaved as functional or pseudogenic. Alongside the repertoire data, information on donor age, sex, ethnicity and CMV serostatus was compiled. Genome-wide SNP genotypes for about 55% of the 666 donors were used in a later genetic analysis, which treated that subset as a discovery cohort. Every discovery cohort repertoire had been produced on one sequencing platform. Class I and class II HLA loci were covered by the typing at four-digit resolution. The number of donors typed differed by locus, with about 629-630 for A, B, C, DRB1 and DQB1, more than 500 for DQA1, 600 to 610 for DPA1, and approximately 470 for DPB1. Because of strong linkage in the cohort, roughly five DR-DQ haplotypes were treated as single units for association and clustering. Among 398 genotyped donors of the cohort, an average of about 220,000 unique TCR beta nucleotide sequences was sequenced per donor, of which roughly 17% were non-productive. The study at large found these results: In a later analysis, some 17,000 TCR beta sequences were associated with specific HLA alleles at a false discovery rate of 0.05. In a later analysis, the rate of TCR association differed among HLA loci, with DRB1 alleles having the most associated TCRs and HLA-C alleles having the fewest. In an earlier analysis of about 540 of the donors, most TCR beta V segments were observed in productive rearrangements about 87% or about 30% of the time, broadly matching IMGT annotations. The authors suggested that the approach could potentially be generalized to other disease states and immunological phenotypes. Strong co-occurrence of HLA alleles, especially DR and DQ, made assigning TCR associations to individual alleles difficult. Most TCR sequences were observed very rarely across donors, whereas some public TCRs were present in many individuals. In a later genetic analysis, a missense DCLRE1C variant was associated with V-gene and J-gene trimming of TCR beta chains, and the association was replicated in an independent cohort. Some IMGT-functional V segments, including TRBV6-2 and TRBV6-3, could not be distinguished by the 87-base-pair reads and were therefore excluded. HLA typing was unavailable for some donors at each locus, so association tests used only the typed subset. In the study, about 150 TCR beta chains were listed as associated with cytomegalovirus. A cluster of highly shared sequence variants was judged likely to represent a technical artifact of the sequencing pipeline. Correlated functional status among segregating V segments might be attributable to linkage disequilibrium, but an unknown experimental factor could not be ruled out. In a later genetic analysis, fewer N-insertions in productive TCRs were reported among donors in an Asian-associated ancestry cluster than the roughly 640-donor mean. The earlier analysis of a few hundred of the donors excluded some 15 rarely observed V segments, including chromosome 9 orphons, because counts were too low. According to a later analysis, most CMV-associated TCR beta chains appeared to be HLA-restricted, and the HLA associations seemed to be driven largely by CMV exposure. In a later analysis, HLA-associated TCR beta chains showed more clonal expansion and lower generation probabilities than non-associated chains that were equally common. A later analysis reported that several top co-occurrence clusters appeared linked to parvovirus B19, influenza, CMV and Epstein-Barr virus. Immune exposure information for the cohort was limited to CMV serostatus. A few of the identified cytomegalovirus-associated TCR beta chains were confirmed in vitro to be specific for cytomegalovirus antigens. The classifier was reported to diagnose cytomegalovirus status with high specificity and sensitivity in both the original and validation cohorts. A further reported finding was that TCR beta sequences accurately predicted the HLA-A and HLA-B alleles for most subjects in the first cohort. Roughly uniform sequencing depth across donors was assumed in presence/absence analyses, although this assumption may not hold. In this cohort, only TCR beta chains were sequenced, and detectable features were limited by the absence of alpha or paired-chain data.

V sheds 4 bases and J sheds 2 bases, leaving 17 bases between their ends. CDR1 and CDR2, per the germline V gene, are MDHEN and SYDVKM. From the cysteine through the phenylalanine, the CDR3 covers 16 amino acids. This entry keeps only the CDR3 DNA: 48 bases, framed from base 1. The method behind the library was the immunoSEQ multiplex PCR assay. For the multiplex PCR, a mixture combining 60 forward primers for TCR Vbeta segments and 13 reverse primers for TCR Jbeta segments was used. Amplification of the CDR3 region of rearranged TCR beta genes was performed with a multiplex PCR assay on genomic DNA. The amplified TCR beta libraries were sequenced on the Illumina HiSeq System as 87-base-pair reads. As for the original processing: In a later analysis, 80 million or so unique TCR beta chains were counted across the roughly 670 repertoires, and roughly 11 million of these chains were shared by at least two donors. Raw reads were error-corrected and collapsed into unique sequences with a nearest-neighbor algorithm that merged closely related sequences to remove PCR and sequencing errors. Alignment of CDR3 sequences to IMGT reference sequences was used to assign V, D and J gene segments. For a sequence to be retained, a match of at least six nucleotides was required to both a V gene segment and a J gene segment. A rearrangement was called productive if the CDR3 had no stop codons and remained in frame with V and J, and every other rearrangement was called non-productive. Following IMGT convention, CDR3 was defined as the stretch from the second conserved V-encoded cysteine up to the conserved J-encoded phenylalanine. The earlier analysis of approximately 590 of the donors excluded any sequence lacking an unambiguous match to a single V gene segment. An earlier analysis of under 750 of the donors called V segments functional above 56.7% productive rearrangements and segregating when the between-donor standard deviation exceeded 5%. A statistical classification framework was built for diagnosing cytomegalovirus status from the catalog of TCR beta chain sequences. A later analysis assigned V and J genes by comparing TCR nucleotide sequences with IMGT/GENE-DB human TR gene sequences. Using the TCRdist pipeline, a later analysis assigned CDR3 sequences along with most-parsimonious VDJ recombination scenarios. In a later analysis, each TCR beta chain was defined by its CDR3 amino acid sequence together with its V-gene family, and reads lacking a unique V-gene family were excluded. In a later analysis, a few hundred highly shared, low-generation-probability nucleotide sequences were removed to address suspected cross-contamination and a sequencing artifact. A later analysis calculated a clonal expansion index for each public chain from normalized within-repertoire ranks of inferred template counts. In a later analysis, generation probabilities were computed using a VDJ recombination model fitted to out-of-frame rearrangements, and the results were checked against IGoR. In a later analysis, TCR-TCR, TCR-HLA and TCR-CMV co-occurrence was scored with hypergeometric tests, and a repertoire-size bias correction was applied to TCR pairs. In a later analysis, false discovery rates were estimated by permuting HLA or CMV assignments 20 times. In a later analysis, co-occurring TCRs were grouped with DBSCAN, and TCRdist sequence similarity was added when clustering was performed within HLA-allele-positive subsets. Repertoires with fewer than 30,000 or more than 120,000 public chains were left out of co-occurrence clustering, as were a few repertoires with anomalous nucleotide sharing. In its TCRdb copy, this immuneACCESS table keeps in-frame sequences only and misses some clones. Where compared with another copy, unresolved V genes explain less than half of these, and the others have no known cause. V and J calls and clone size follow that table, whereas D and trimming were derived from the DNA. This sample gives some 200,000 clones in total; about 80% of them show up just once. The ten largest clones add up to less than 2.5% of the sample.

Concerning this clone itself: It has no known antigen specificity. Within one base of it there is no much larger clone, and no base qualities were kept.

The cohort comprised some 730 healthy bone marrow donors. All cohort members were sampled while nominally healthy, although unrecorded immune exposures were likely present. The donor tested CMV seronegative and was one of the 352 seronegative cohort members. A peripheral blood sample was collected from each donor, and TCR beta sequencing was performed on peripheral blood mononuclear cells. Genomic DNA extraction from the blood cell samples was performed with the Qiagen DNeasy Blood Extraction Kit. The chain uses TRBV28 and TRBJ1-1, and TRBD1 may be the D gene, going by 6 matching bases. The sequencing input was PBMCs. The source is a woman aged 45-65 years in good health and CMV-seronegative. The DNA sequence follows: TGTGCCAGCAGTTCCCAAGGACAGCTGATTAACACTGAAGCTTTCTTT. This gives the protein CASSSQGQLINTEAFF.